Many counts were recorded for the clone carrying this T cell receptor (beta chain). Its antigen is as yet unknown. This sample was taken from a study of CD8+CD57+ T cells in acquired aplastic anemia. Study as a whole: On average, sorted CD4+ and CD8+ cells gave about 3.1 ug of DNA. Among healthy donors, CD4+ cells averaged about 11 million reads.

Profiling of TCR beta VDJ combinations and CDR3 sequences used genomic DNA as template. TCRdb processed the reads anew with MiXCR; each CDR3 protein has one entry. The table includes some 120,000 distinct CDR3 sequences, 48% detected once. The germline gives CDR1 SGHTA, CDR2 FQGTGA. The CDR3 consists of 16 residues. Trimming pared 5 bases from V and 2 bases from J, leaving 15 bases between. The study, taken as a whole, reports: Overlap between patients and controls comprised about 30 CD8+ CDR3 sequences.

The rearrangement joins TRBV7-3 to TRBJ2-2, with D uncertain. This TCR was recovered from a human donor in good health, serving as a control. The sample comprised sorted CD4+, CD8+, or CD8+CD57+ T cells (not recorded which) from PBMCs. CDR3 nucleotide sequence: TGTGCCAGCAGCCTACTCGGCCCCCAAAACACCGGGGAGCTGTTTTTT. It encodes CASSLLGPQNTGELFF.